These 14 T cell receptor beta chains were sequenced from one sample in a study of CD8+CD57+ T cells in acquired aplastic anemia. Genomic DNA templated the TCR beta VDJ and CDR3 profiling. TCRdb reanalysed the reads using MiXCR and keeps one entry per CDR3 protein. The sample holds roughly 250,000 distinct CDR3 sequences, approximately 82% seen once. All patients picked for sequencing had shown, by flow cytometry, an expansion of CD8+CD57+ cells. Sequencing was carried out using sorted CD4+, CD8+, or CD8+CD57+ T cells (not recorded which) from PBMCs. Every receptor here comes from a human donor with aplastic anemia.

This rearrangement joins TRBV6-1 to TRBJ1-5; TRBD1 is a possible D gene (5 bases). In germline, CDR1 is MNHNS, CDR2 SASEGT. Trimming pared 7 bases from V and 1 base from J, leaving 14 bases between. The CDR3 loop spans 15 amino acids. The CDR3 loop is CASTRQGGSNQPQHF. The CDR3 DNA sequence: TGTGCCAGCACCAGGCAGGGAGGGAGCAATCAGCCCCAGCATTTT.

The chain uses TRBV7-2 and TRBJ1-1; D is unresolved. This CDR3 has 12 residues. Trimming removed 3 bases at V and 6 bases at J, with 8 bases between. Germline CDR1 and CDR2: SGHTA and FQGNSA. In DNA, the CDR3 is TGTGCCAGCAGCTTGGCAGGACCTGAAGCTTTCTTT. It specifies CASSLAGPEAFF.

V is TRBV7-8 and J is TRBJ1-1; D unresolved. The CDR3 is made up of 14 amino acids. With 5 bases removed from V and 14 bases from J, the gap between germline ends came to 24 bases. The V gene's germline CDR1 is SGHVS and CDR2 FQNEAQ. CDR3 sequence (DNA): TGTGCCAGCAGCAAGGCGGGAGGTCCCGATGCAGAGTTCTTT. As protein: CASSKAGGPDAEFF.

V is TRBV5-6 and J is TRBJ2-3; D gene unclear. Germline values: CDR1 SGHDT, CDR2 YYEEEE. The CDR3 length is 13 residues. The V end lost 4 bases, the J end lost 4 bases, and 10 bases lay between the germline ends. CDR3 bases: TGTGCCAGCAGCGCCGTTGACGCAGATACGCAGTATTTT. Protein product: CASSAVDADTQYF.

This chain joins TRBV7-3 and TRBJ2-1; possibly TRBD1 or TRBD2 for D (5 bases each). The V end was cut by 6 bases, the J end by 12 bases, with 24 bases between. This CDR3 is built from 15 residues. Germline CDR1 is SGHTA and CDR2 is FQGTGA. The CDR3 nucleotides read TGTGCCAGCAGTCAAGGGGCTAGCTTCACAGATACGCAGTTCTTC. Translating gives CASSQGASFTDTQFF.

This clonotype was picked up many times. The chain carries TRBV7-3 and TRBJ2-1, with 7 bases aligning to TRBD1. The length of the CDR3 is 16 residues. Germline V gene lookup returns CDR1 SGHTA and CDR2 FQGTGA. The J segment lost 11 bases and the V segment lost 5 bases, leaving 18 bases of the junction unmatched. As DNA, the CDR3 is TGTGCCAGCAGCCCACAGGGGACCTGGGGAGAGACCCAGCAGTTCTTC. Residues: CASSPQGTWGETQQFF.

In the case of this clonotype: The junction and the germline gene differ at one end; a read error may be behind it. The CDR3: CASSVDLKGNSEAFF. In nucleotides, the CDR3 is TGTGCCAGCAGCGTAGATCTGAAAGGGAACTCTGAAGCTTTCTTT. The genes are TRBV9 and TRBJ1-1; D is undetermined. The length of the CDR3 is 15 residues. The germline V gene has CDR1 SGDLS and CDR2 YYNGEE. The full variable domain, in which reference TRBV9 and TRBJ1-1 provide the parts outside the CDR3, is DSGVTQTPKHLITATGQRVTLRCSPRSGDLSVYWYQQSLDQGLQFLIQYYNGEERAKGNILERFSAQQFPDLHSELNLSSLELGDSALYFCASSVDLKGNSEAFFGQGTRLTVV.

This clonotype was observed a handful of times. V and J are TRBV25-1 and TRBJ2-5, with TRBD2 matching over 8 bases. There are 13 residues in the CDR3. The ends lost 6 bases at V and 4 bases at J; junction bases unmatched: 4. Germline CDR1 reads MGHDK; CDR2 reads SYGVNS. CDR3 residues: CASSNSGIETQYF. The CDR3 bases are TGTGCCAGCAGCAATAGCGGGATAGAGACCCAGTACTTC.

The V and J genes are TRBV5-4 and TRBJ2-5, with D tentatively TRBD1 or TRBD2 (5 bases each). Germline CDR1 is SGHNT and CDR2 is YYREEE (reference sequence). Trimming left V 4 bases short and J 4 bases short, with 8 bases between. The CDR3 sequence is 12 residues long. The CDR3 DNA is TGTGCCAGCAGCCTAGGGACAGAGACCCAGTACTTC. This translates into CASSLGTETQYF.

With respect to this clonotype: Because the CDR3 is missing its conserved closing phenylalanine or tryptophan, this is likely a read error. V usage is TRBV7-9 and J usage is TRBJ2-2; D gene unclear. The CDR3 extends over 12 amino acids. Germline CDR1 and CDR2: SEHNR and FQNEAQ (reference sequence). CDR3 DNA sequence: TGTGCCAGCGGCTTAAATGGGTACCAGCTGTTTTTG. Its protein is CASGLNGYQLFL.

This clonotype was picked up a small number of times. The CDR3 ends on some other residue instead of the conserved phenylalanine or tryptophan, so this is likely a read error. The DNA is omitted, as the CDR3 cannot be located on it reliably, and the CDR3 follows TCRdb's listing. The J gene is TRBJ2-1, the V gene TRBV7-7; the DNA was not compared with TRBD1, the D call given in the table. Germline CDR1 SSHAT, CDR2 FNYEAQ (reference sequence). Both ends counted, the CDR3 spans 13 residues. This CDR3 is CAVRGGAETQYFV.

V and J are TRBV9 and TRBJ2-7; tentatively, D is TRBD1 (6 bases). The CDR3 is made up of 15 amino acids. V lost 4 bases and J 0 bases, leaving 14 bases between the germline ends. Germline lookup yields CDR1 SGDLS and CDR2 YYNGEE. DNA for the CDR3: TGTGCCAGCAGCTTCTCGGACAGCTTCTCCTACGAGCAGTACTTC. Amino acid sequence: CASSFSDSFSYEQYF.

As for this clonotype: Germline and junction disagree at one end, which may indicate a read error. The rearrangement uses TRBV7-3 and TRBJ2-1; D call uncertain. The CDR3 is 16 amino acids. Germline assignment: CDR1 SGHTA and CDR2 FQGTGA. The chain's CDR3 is CASSQHTLPANTEQFF. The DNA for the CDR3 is TGCGCCAGCAGCCAACATACCCTCCCGGCCAACACTGAACAGTTCTTC.

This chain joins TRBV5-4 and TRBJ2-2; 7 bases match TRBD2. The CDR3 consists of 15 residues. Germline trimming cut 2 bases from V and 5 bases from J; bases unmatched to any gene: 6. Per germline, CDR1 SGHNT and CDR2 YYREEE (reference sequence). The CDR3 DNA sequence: TGTGCCAGCAGCTTTACTAGCGTGGAAACCGGGGAGCTGTTTTTT. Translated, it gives CASSFTSVETGELFF.